A selection of T cell receptor beta chains follows, all from one sample in a study of long-term antiretroviral therapy in people with HIV. The table came from immunoSEQ multiplex PCR; TCRdb's copy has only in-frame clones and leaves some out. The sample lists about 16,000 clones; around 88% were seen once. The sample was unsorted PBMCs, taken approximately 2.3 years before starting antiretroviral therapy. The receptors originated from a woman aged 25 to 39 with HIV. Both conserved end residues are part of each CDR3. D genes are given only for firm matches. Clone size is stated in some rows and not others, as once, few, many or a class when expanded.

J gene,CDR3 length,V gene,D gene,clone size,CDR3 DNA,CDR3 protein
TRBJ1-2,13,TRBV9,-,-,TGTGCCAGCAGCGTCAGTTGGATCTATGGCTACACCTTC,CASSVSWIYGYTF
TRBJ2-7,16,TRBV21-1,-,-,TGTGCCAGCAGCATCTTTGGACAGGGCCCTAACTACGAGCAGTACTTC,CASSIFGQGPNYEQYF
TRBJ2-1,15,TRBV9,TRBD1,-,TGTGCCAGCAGCGCGGGACAGGGCCCCTACAATGAGCAGTTCTTC,CASSAGQGPYNEQFF
TRBJ1-1,16,TRBV11-2,TRBD1,few,TGTGCCAGCAGCCTCGCCGGGACAGGCGCTCGCATTGAAGCTTTCTTT,CASSLAGTGARIEAFF
TRBJ1-1,13,TRBV19,-,-,TGTGCCAGTAGACGGACAGTGAACACTGAAGCTTTCTTT,CASRRTVNTEAFF
TRBJ2-3,14,TRBV10-3,-,-,TGTGCCATCAGTGAAAACAGGGACACAGATACGCAGTATTTT,CAISENRDTDTQYF
TRBJ1-4,15,TRBV27,-,-,TGTGCCAGCAGTTTTTTCGGGTCCCAATTTGAAAAACTGTTTTTT,CASSFFGSQFEKLFF
TRBJ1-1,14,TRBV5-5,-,few,TGTGCCAGCAGCTTGGAGGGGTGGAACACTGAAGCTTTCTTT,CASSLEGWNTEAFF
TRBJ1-2,14,TRBV14,TRBD1,-,TGTGCCAGCAGCCAAGGGACAGGGTGGAATGGCTACACCTTC,CASSQGTGWNGYTF
TRBJ1-6,14,TRBV6-5,TRBD1,few,TGTGCCAGCAGTTCAGGGGGCGGTAATTCACCCCTCCACTTT,CASSSGGGNSPLHF
TRBJ2-3,15,TRBV9,TRBD2,-,TGTGCCAGCAGCTTAGCCGGGACTAGCGGCGATACGCAGTATTTT,CASSLAGTSGDTQYF
TRBJ2-5,15,TRBV6-5,TRBD2,-,TGTGCCAGCAGTCGGACTAGCGGGGGGGAAAAGACCCAGTACTTC,CASSRTSGGEKTQYF
TRBJ1-5,16,TRBV6-6,-,-,TGTGCCAGCACCCTAGGGGTCAGGGTAAGCTATCAGCCCCAGCATTTT,CASTLGVRVSYQPQHF
TRBJ2-3,13,TRBV18,-,-,TGTGCCAGCTCAGGATTCCCCACAGATACGCAGTATTTT,CASSGFPTDTQYF
TRBJ1-5,17,TRBV19,TRBD1,-,TGTGCCAGTAGTATCGGGACAGGGGGCTCCGGCAATCAGCCCCAGCATTTT,CASSIGTGGSGNQPQHF
TRBJ2-2,13,TRBV11-3,-,-,TGTGCCAGCAGCAACGGGGACACCGGGGAGCTGTTTTTT,CASSNGDTGELFF
TRBJ2-7,14,TRBV19,TRBD1,-,TGTGCCAGTAGTTCTGGGACAGCAGGGGTCGAGCAGTACTTC,CASSSGTAGVEQYF
TRBJ2-5,16,TRBV6-5,-,once,TGTGCCAGCAGTTTCCGTGGGGCGGGGAGCATGGAGACCCAGTACTTC,CASSFRGAGSMETQYF